The next 30 T cell receptor beta chains were all read from a single sample in a study of blood T cell repertoires in COVID-19. Assay: immunoSEQ multiplex PCR; the TCRdb copy retains only in-frame clones and omits some. The data hold some 100,000 clones, with approximately 90% observed a single time. Specimen: peripheral blood. The receptors originated from a man in his fifties or sixties with acute or convalescent COVID-19.

The rearrangement joins TRBV5-1 to TRBJ2-1, with a tentative D call TRBD2 (5 bases). Germline V gives CDR1 SGHRS, CDR2 YFSETQ. Trimming removed 0 bases at V and 8 bases at J, with 12 bases between. The CDR3 covers 14 residues. The CDR3 DNA follows: TGCGCCAGCAGCTTGGACAGTAACGGGGATGAGCAGTTCTTC. This codes for CASSLDSNGDEQFF.

The rearrangement links TRBV4-1 to TRBJ2-3; the match to TRBD1 covers 7 bases. Germline trimming cut 0 bases from V and 0 bases from J; bases unmatched to any gene: 6. The CDR3 extends over 17 amino acids. The germline V gene has CDR1 MGHRA and CDR2 YSYEKL. In nucleotides, the CDR3 is TGCGCCAGCAGCCAAGAAGAGGCAGGGGGTAGCACAGATACGCAGTATTTT. Amino acid sequence: CASSQEEAGGSTDTQYF.

The sample holds a few counts of this clone. The CDR3 bases are TGTGCCAGCAGTCAAGGGACTAGCGGCACCGGGGAGCTGTTTTTT. Residues: CASSQGTSGTGELFF. This chain joins TRBV27 and TRBJ2-2, with 11 positions matching TRBD2. With 5 bases clipped from V and 4 bases from J, the junction kept 3 bases outside the gene matches. This CDR3 has 15 amino acids. In germline, CDR1 is MNHEY, CDR2 SMNVEV (reference sequence).

V usage is TRBV3-1 (or the pseudogene TRBV3-2) and J usage is TRBJ1-4, with a weak D call TRBD1 (5 bases). Germline V gene lookup returns CDR1 LGHDT and CDR2 YNNKEL (reference sequence). The V end was cut by 4 bases, the J end by 5 bases, with 17 bases between. CDR3 size: 16 residues. The CDR3 DNA follows: TGTGCCAGCAGCCCCTTAATCATACGGACAAATGAAAAACTGTTTTTT. The encoded protein is CASSPLIIRTNEKLFF.

This rearrangement joins TRBV27 to TRBJ2-1; 9 nucleotides align to TRBD2. Trimming took 2 bases from V and 0 from J; bases not matched to a gene: 23. The germline CDR1 and CDR2 sequences are MNHEY and SMNVEV (reference sequence). This CDR3 spans 23 amino acids. The CDR3 reads CASSLRVFPGLAHSRGSYNEQFF. CDR3 nucleotide sequence: TGTGCCAGCAGTTTAAGGGTATTCCCGGGACTAGCACACTCAAGGGGCTCCTACAATGAGCAGTTCTTC.

The rearrangement joins TRBV18 to TRBJ2-3; 9 bases are shared with TRBD1. Germline loops: CDR1 KGHSH, CDR2 LQKENI. The junction had 9 bases not matched to a gene; V was cut back by 4 bases and J by 4 bases. The CDR3 contains 16 residues. The chain's CDR3 is CASSREQGAVADTQYF. As DNA, the CDR3 is TGTGCCAGCTCACGAGAACAGGGGGCGGTGGCAGATACGCAGTATTTT.

The J gene is TRBJ1-5, the V gene TRBV30; perhaps TRBD1 as D (5 bases). This CDR3 has 13 amino acids. V was shortened by 2 bases and J by 4 bases, with 9 bases between the two germline ends. Germline CDR1 is GTSNPN and CDR2 is SVGIG (reference sequence). The CDR3 nucleotides read TGTGCCTGGAGTCCCCAGGGTAATCAGCCCCAGCATTTT. Its translation: CAWSPQGNQPQHF.

This chain uses TRBV5-1 with TRBJ2-5, with TRBD2 identical over 8 bases. V shed 5 bases and J 5 bases; nucleotides not matched to a gene: 17. The CDR3 runs 17 residues. The V gene's germline CDR1 is SGHRS and CDR2 YFSETQ. CDR3: CASSPGTREARYETQYF. Here the CDR3 DNA reads TGCGCCAGCAGTCCCGGGACTAGGGAGGCTCGCTACGAGACCCAGTACTTC.

The chain couples TRBV24-1 to TRBJ2-7; 13 nucleotides agree with TRBD2. CDR1 and CDR2 from the germline V gene are KGHDR and SFDVKD. This CDR3 has 13 residues. V was pared by 9 bases and J by 5 bases, with 3 bases of the junction left unmatched. The CDR3 sequence is CATRTSGSHEQYV. The CDR3 DNA sequence: TGTGCCACCCGGACTAGCGGGAGCCACGAGCAGTACGTC.

The chain carries TRBV14 and TRBJ2-7; maybe TRBD2 (6 bases). Trimming removed 0 bases from V and 7 bases from J, with 19 bases in between. Looked up from germline, CDR1 is SGHDN and CDR2 is FVKESK. This CDR3 region has 16 residues. The CDR3, as DNA: TGTGCCAGCAGCCAAGATACGGGACTTGATTCTCGGGAGCAGTACGTC. Its protein product is CASSQDTGLDSREQYV.

V usage is TRBV11-2 and J usage is TRBJ2-5; D ambiguous. The germline gives CDR1 SGHAT, CDR2 FQNNGV. The V and J ends lost 4 bases and 5 bases respectively, with 5 bases between them. The CDR3 length is 11 residues. The CDR3 loop is CASSSLETQYF. DNA for the CDR3: TGTGCCAGCAGCTCATTGGAGACCCAGTACTTC.

The chain recombines TRBV7-9 with TRBJ1-1, with TRBD1 identical over 8 bases. J was trimmed by 8 bases and V by 1 base; bases with no gene match: 3. The CDR3 loop spans 13 amino acids. Germline CDR1 and CDR2: SEHNR and FQNEAQ (reference sequence). In DNA form, the CDR3 reads TGTGCCAGCAGCTTAGAGGGGGACAGGGAAGCTTTCTTT. Its protein product is CASSLEGDREAFF.

The chain couples TRBV24-1 to TRBJ2-3, with TRBD2 matching 11 bases. Germline V lookup: CDR1 KGHDR, CDR2 SFDVKD. With V trimmed by 4 bases and J by 7 bases, 15 bases remained unmatched. This CDR3 has 18 residues. Here the CDR3 reads CATSEPRRLAGRRNTQYF. The DNA of the CDR3 is TGTGCCACCAGTGAGCCACGCAGACTAGCGGGACGACGGAATACGCAGTATTTT.

The rearrangement joins TRBV4-2 to TRBJ2-5, with 14 bases that match TRBD2. CDR1 is LGHNA and CDR2 is YNFKEQ in the germline V gene. Trimming cost V 1 base and J 5 bases; bases outside gene matches: 21. This CDR3 contains 22 residues. The CDR3 DNA reads as TGTGCCAGCAGCCAAGTGGGACAGGGCACCGGGACTAGCGGGAGAGGGGGGGAGACCCAGTACTTC. Its translation: CASSQVGQGTGTSGRGGETQYF.

This chain joins TRBV28 and TRBJ1-2; D remains unclear. V was cut by 7 bases and J by 8 bases, with 14 bases left in between. The germline gives CDR1 MDHEN, CDR2 SYDVKM. CDR3 length equals 12 residues. The CDR3: CASTPGVGGYTF. The CDR3 region has the DNA TGTGCCAGCACCCCCGGGGTCGGGGGCTACACCTTC.

The chain recombines TRBV19 with TRBJ1-4; no definite D call. V shed 6 bases and J shed 2 bases, with 13 bases lying between them. The CDR3 covers 15 residues. Germline V lookup: CDR1 LNHDA, CDR2 SQIVND (reference sequence). The CDR3 loop is CASSVRGTTNEKLFF. DNA for the CDR3: TGTGCCAGTAGCGTCCGGGGAACCACTAATGAAAAACTGTTTTTT.

DNA for the CDR3: TGTGCCAGCAGTGAATTACAATCCGGGACAGGGACTGGACCCACTGAAGCTTTCTTT. It translates to CASSELQSGTGTGPTEAFF. The rearrangement links TRBV6-1 to TRBJ1-1, with 9 bases lining up with TRBD1. J was trimmed by 4 bases and V by 2 bases; bases with no gene match: 17. The CDR3 runs to 19 residues. Germline loops: CDR1 MNHNS, CDR2 SASEGT.

The chain employs TRBV7-2 and TRBJ1-4, with 7 bases that match TRBD1. Losses at the gene ends were 5 bases for V and 5 bases for J; bases not matched to a gene: 8. The CDR3 has 15 residues. From germline, CDR1 is SGHTA and CDR2 FQGNSA. CDR3 nucleotides: TGTGCCAGCAGCCAAAGGACAGGTCTAAATGAAAAACTGTTTTTT. Protein product: CASSQRTGLNEKLFF.

This chain joins TRBV7-3 and TRBJ2-1; possible D gene TRBD2, 6 bases. V lost 3 bases and J lost 10, with 16 bases in between. CDR1 and CDR2 (germline): SGHTA, FQGTGA. This CDR3 spans 14 amino acids. The CDR3 region has the DNA TGTGCCAGCAGCTTCAGCCCTAGGGCGGGGGAGCAGTTCTTC. Its protein product is CASSFSPRAGEQFF.

Here the CDR3 reads CAAQGTGNTGELFF. The CDR3 coding sequence is TGTGCCGCACAGGGGACGGGGAACACCGGGGAGCTGTTTTTT. V usage is TRBV6-5 and J usage is TRBJ2-2; 7 nucleotides match TRBD1. The CDR3 is 14 residues long. Germline assignment: CDR1 MNHEY and CDR2 SVGAGI. J lost 1 base, V lost 11 bases, and 7 bases had no gene match.

The chain combines TRBV6-5 with TRBJ1-5; perhaps TRBD1 as D (6 bases). V lost 6 bases and J lost 1, with 10 bases in between. This CDR3 contains 14 residues. CDR1 is MNHEY, CDR2 SVGAGI, per germline. CDR3 region: CASRPQGSNQPQHF. CDR3 DNA: TGTGCCAGCAGGCCACAGGGAAGCAATCAGCCCCAGCATTTT.

The chain recombines TRBV9 with TRBJ2-2; D not certain. Trimming removed 2 bases from V and 3 bases from J, with 8 bases in between. The CDR3 runs to 14 residues. Germline CDR1 SGDLS, CDR2 YYNGEE. The CDR3 is CASSVLLDTGELFF. The CDR3 DNA follows: TGTGCCAGCAGCGTTCTTTTAGACACCGGGGAGCTGTTTTTT. Using reference TRBV9 and TRBJ2-2 for the parts outside the CDR3, the full variable domain is DSGVTQTPKHLITATGQRVTLRCSPRSGDLSVYWYQQSLDQGLQFLIQYYNGEERAKGNILERFSAQQFPDLHSELNLSSLELGDSALYFCASSVLLDTGELFFGEGSRLTVL.

The rearrangement joins TRBV7-8 to TRBJ2-3, with a possible D match to TRBD1 (6 bases). Trimming removed 2 bases at V and 6 bases at J, with 15 bases between. Germline V CDR1 and CDR2: SGHVS, FQNEAQ. CDR3 length equals 15 residues. The DNA of the CDR3 is TGTGCCAGCAGCTTACCTGACAGGTCGCCGGATACGCAGTATTTT. It codes for CASSLPDRSPDTQYF.

The rearrangement joins TRBV5-1 to TRBJ1-6; D unclear. The CDR3 is made up of 15 amino acids. Trimming pared 0 bases from V and 10 bases from J, leaving 14 bases between. Germline V gene data show CDR1 as SGHRS and CDR2 as YFSETQ. The CDR3 nucleotides are TGCGCCAGCAGCTTGGGGAGGCAGGTCGGATCACCCCTCCACTTT. Encoded protein: CASSLGRQVGSPLHF.

This sequence joins TRBV6-4 and TRBJ2-1; D is possibly TRBD2 (6 bases). In germline, CDR1 is MRHNA, CDR2 SNTAGT. V was trimmed by 4 bases and J by 8 bases, leaving 15 bases between them. The length of the CDR3 is 14 residues. The CDR3 is CASSVGDFEDEQFF. The CDR3 coding sequence is TGTGCCAGCAGTGTTGGGGACTTTGAGGATGAGCAGTTCTTC.

The chain carries TRBV6-1 and TRBJ2-7; the D is unclear. The ends were cut back, 3 bases at V and 3 bases at J, with 12 bases in the middle. Germline V gene sequence: CDR1 MNHNS, CDR2 SASEGT. This CDR3 is built from 14 residues. DNA for the CDR3: TGTGCCAGCAGTGAGGTTTCGCGGAACTACGAGCAGTACGTC. It specifies CASSEVSRNYEQYV.

This rearrangement joins TRBV24-1 to TRBJ1-5, with TRBD1 matching 7 bases. Germline V gene data show CDR1 as KGHDR and CDR2 as SFDVKD. This CDR3 has 13 residues. V shed 7 bases, J shed 7 bases, and the junction held 6 bases outside the gene matches. As DNA, the CDR3 is TGTGCCACCAGCACACAGGGGAGCCAGCCCCAGCATTTT. Protein: CATSTQGSQPQHF.

CDR3 sequence reads: CASSSLAGEGEQFF. The CDR3 nucleotides read TGTGCCAGCAGCTCCCTAGCGGGAGAGGGTGAGCAGTTCTTC. The V and J genes are TRBV7-3 and TRBJ2-1, with TRBD2 identical over 10 bases. The CDR3 contains 14 residues. Losses at the gene ends were 4 bases for V and 9 bases for J; bases not matched to a gene: 6. Per germline, CDR1 SGHTA and CDR2 FQGTGA. The full variable domain, completed using reference TRBV7-3 and TRBJ2-1, is GAGVSQTPSNKVTEKGKYVELRCDPISGHTALYWYRQSLGQGPEFLIYFQGTGAADDSGLPNDRFFAVRPEGSVSTLKIQRTERGDSAVYLCASSSLAGEGEQFFGPGTRLTVL.

The J gene is TRBJ2-1, the V gene TRBV28, with 12 bases that match TRBD1. The CDR3 covers 20 residues. The V gene end was trimmed by 8 bases and the J gene end by 6 bases; junction bases not matched to a gene: 23. From germline, CDR1 is MDHEN and CDR2 SYDVKM. CDR3 DNA: TGTGCCAGCCAACCTCCCGGGACAGGGGGCATTCGGGCCTGGATCAATGAGCAGTTCTTC. Its translation is CASQPPGTGGIRAWINEQFF.

The rearrangement uses TRBV10-3 and TRBJ2-2; 7 nucleotides line up with TRBD1. The CDR3 length is 16 residues. Germline assignment: CDR1 ENHRY and CDR2 SYGVKD. V lost 7 bases, J lost 0 bases, and 8 bases stayed unmatched. CDR3 nucleotide sequence: TGTGCCATCACAAAAAATACAGGGGCGAACACCGGGGAGCTGTTTTTT. Translating gives CAITKNTGANTGELFF.